Below, 10 T cell receptor beta chains from the same sample are listed, as sequenced in a study of shared clonotypes between healthy human individuals. Some clones are missing from TCRdb's copy, which holds only in-frame ones; the method was immunoSEQ multiplex PCR. Of more than 2,000,000 clones in the sample, around nine tenths were seen once. The sample comprised naive CD4+ T cells sorted from blood. The subset here: CD45RA+ positively selected. The receptors shown here come from a man aged 18 to 30 in good health.

The chain carries TRBV5-1 and TRBJ1-3; D unclear. In germline, CDR1 is SGHRS, CDR2 YFSETQ. V gave up 4 bases and J gave up 2 bases, with 10 bases separating them. This CDR3 has 14 residues. CDR3: CASSPTLTGNTIYF. The CDR3 DNA follows: TGCGCCAGCAGCCCGACACTAACTGGAAACACCATATATTTT.

CDR3: CASREDSNQPQHF. The CDR3 nucleotides are TGTGCCAGCAGGGAGGACAGCAATCAGCCCCAGCATTTT. The chain couples TRBV6-1 to TRBJ1-5, with D uncertain. Between the trimmed V and J ends, which lost 6 bases and 1 base, there was a span of 7 bases. Germline V CDR1 and CDR2: MNHNS, SASEGT. This CDR3 has 13 amino acids.

The chain links TRBV5-5 to TRBJ2-5; tentatively, D is TRBD2 (6 bases). From germline, CDR1 is SGHKS and CDR2 YYEKEE (reference sequence). Between the trimmed V and J ends, which lost 1 base and 5 bases, there was a span of 12 bases. CDR3 length equals 14 residues. The CDR3 loop reads CASSLLLAGETQYF. CDR3 nucleotide sequence: TGTGCCAGCAGCTTGTTACTAGCTGGGGAGACCCAGTACTTC.

The V gene is TRBV6-1, the J gene TRBJ1-1; a weak D match, TRBD1 (5 bases). The germline V gene has CDR1 MNHNS and CDR2 SASEGT. Trimming stripped 0 bases from V and 10 bases from J, with 15 bases between. CDR3 size: 14 residues. As DNA, the CDR3 is TGTGCCAGCAGTGAAGCAGAGACAGCGGGGCGAGCTTTCTTT. Amino acids: CASSEAETAGRAFF.

The chain has TRBV4-3 and TRBJ2-2; D gene unclear. Germline V lookup: CDR1 LGHNA, CDR2 YSLEER. Trimming removed 0 bases from V and 0 bases from J, with 14 bases in between. The CDR3 spans 18 residues. CDR3 residues: CASSQESLGRANTGELFF. The CDR3 DNA sequence: TGCGCCAGCAGCCAAGAATCGCTAGGACGGGCGAACACCGGGGAGCTGTTTTTT.

This chain links TRBV4-1 with TRBJ2-2, with 7 positions matching TRBD1. Germline CDR1 is MGHRA and CDR2 is YSYEKL. The V gene end was trimmed by 4 bases and the J gene end by 0 bases; junction bases not matched to a gene: 2. The CDR3 totals 15 residues. The CDR3 sequence is CASSPGQANTGELFF. The DNA of the CDR3 is TGCGCCAGCAGCCCTGGACAGGCGAACACCGGGGAGCTGTTTTTT.

The chain joins TRBV4-1 to TRBJ2-3, with TRBD2 as a possible D gene (6 bases). CDR1 is MGHRA, CDR2 YSYEKL, per germline. The CDR3 spans 15 residues. Trimming removed 4 bases at V and 2 bases at J, with 13 bases between. CDR3 loop: CASSPSAFLTDTQYF. Here the CDR3 DNA reads TGCGCCAGCAGCCCTAGCGCCTTCCTCACAGATACGCAGTATTTT.

V gene TRBV5-4 combines with J gene TRBJ1-3; weak D call: TRBD1 (5 bases). Trimming cost V 5 bases and J 0 bases, with 18 bases left between them. This CDR3 spans 17 amino acids. Per the germline V gene, CDR1 is SGHNT and CDR2 is YYREEE (reference sequence). CDR3 sequence: CASRPGGPLLSGNTIYF. CDR3 in DNA: TGTGCCAGCAGACCCGGGGGACCTTTACTCTCTGGAAACACCATATATTTT.

The rearrangement uses TRBV27 and TRBJ2-3, with 12 bases identical to TRBD2. Looked up from germline, CDR1 is MNHEY and CDR2 is SMNVEV (reference sequence). Trimming took 5 bases from V and 7 from J; bases not matched to a gene: 10. CDR3 length equals 16 residues. CDR3 amino acids: CASSPLLAGGPNTQYF. CDR3 DNA sequence: TGTGCCAGCAGTCCGCTCCTAGCGGGGGGGCCCAATACGCAGTATTTT.

This clone was detected once. The CDR3 region has the DNA TGTGCCAGCAGCTTAGCGACTAGCGGGGGGGCCGGGGAGCTGTTTTTT. Its protein product is CASSLATSGGAGELFF. The chain uses TRBV7-6 and TRBJ2-2; 14 nucleotides agree with TRBD2. CDR3 size: 16 residues. Losses at the gene ends were 0 bases for V and 6 bases for J; bases not matched to a gene: 0. Germline lookup yields CDR1 SGHVS and CDR2 FNYEAQ.